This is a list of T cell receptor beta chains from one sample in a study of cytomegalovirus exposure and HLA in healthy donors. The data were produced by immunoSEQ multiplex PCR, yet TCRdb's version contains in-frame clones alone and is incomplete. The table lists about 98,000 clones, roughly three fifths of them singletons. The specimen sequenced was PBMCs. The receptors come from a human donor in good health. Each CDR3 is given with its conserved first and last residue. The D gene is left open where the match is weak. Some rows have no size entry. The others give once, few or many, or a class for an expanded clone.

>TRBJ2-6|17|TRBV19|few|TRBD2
TGTGCCAGTAGCCGAGCGGGGGCTTCGTCTGGGGCCAACGTCCTGACTTTC
CASSRAGASSGANVLTF
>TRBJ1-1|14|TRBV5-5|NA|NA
TGTGCCAGCAGCATGACACGCATGAACACTGAAGCTTTCTTT
CASSMTRMNTEAFF
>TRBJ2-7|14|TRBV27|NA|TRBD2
TGTGCCAGCAGTTTTGGCGGGAGGGCCAACGAGCAGTACTTC
CASSFGGRANEQYF
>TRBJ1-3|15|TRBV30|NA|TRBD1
TGTGCCTGGAGCGTCCCCCGGACAGGGGGAAACACCATATATTTT
CAWSVPRTGGNTIYF
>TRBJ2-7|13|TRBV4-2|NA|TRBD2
TGTGCCAGCAGCCAGGGACTACGATACGAGCAGTACTTC
CASSQGLRYEQYF
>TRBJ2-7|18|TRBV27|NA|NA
TGTGCCAGCAGTTCATTTTTAGGCACCTCGACAGGCACCTACGAGCAGTACTTC
CASSSFLGTSTGTYEQYF
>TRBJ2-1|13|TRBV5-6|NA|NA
TGTGCCAGCAGCTTAAGACTAGTAACTGAGCAGTTCTTC
CASSLRLVTEQFF
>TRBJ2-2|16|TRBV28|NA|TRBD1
TGTGCCAGCAGGGAAGGGACAGGGGCGAACACCGGGGAGCTGTTTTTT
CASREGTGANTGELFF
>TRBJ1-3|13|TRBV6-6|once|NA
TGTGCCAGCAGTTACGGGGGAGGGAACACCATATATTTT
CASSYGGGNTIYF
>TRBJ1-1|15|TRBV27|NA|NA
TGTGCCAGCAGCCTCCGCCCTCAGGGGAGCACTGAAGCTTTCTTT
CASSLRPQGSTEAFF
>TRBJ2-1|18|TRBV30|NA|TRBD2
TGTGCCTGGAGTGTACTACTAGCGGGAGTACAAGGTTACAATGAGCAGTTCTTC
CAWSVLLAGVQGYNEQFF
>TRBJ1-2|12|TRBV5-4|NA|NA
TGTGCCAGCAGCTCCACAGGGAGCGGCTACACCTTC
CASSSTGSGYTF
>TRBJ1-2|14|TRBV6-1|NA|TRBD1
TGTGCCAGCAGTGAAGCGCCAGGGGGCTATGGCTACACCTTC
CASSEAPGGYGYTF
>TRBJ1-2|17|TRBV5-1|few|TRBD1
TGCGCCAGCAGCTCCGGGACAGGGGGCTCTGTGGGCTATGGCTACACCTTC
CASSSGTGGSVGYGYTF
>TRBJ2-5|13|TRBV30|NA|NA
TGTGCCTGGAGCGGAAGGGCAGGGGAGACCCAGTACTTC
CAWSGRAGETQYF
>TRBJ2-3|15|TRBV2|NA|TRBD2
TGTGCCAGCAGTACTCTAGCGGGAGAATCAGATACGCAGTATTTT
CASSTLAGESDTQYF
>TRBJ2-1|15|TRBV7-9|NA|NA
TGTGCCAGCAGCGTCGGCGGGTTCTCCTACAATGAGCAGTTCTTC
CASSVGGFSYNEQFF
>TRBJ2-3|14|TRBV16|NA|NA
TGTGCCAGCAGCCAGGGGGCAAGCACAGATACGCAGTATTTT
CASSQGASTDTQYF
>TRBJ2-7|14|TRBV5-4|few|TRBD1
TGTGCCAGCAGCTCGACAGGGGACCCCTACGAGCAGTACTTC
CASSSTGDPYEQYF
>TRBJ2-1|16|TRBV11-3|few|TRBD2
TGTGCCAGCAGCCGCGGGACTAGCGGGAGGGACAATGAGCAGTTCTTC
CASSRGTSGRDNEQFF
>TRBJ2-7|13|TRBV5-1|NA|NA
TGCGCCAGCAGTAGGGGCTGGTCCTACGAGCAGTACTTC
CASSRGWSYEQYF
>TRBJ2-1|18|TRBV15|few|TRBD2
TGTGCCACCAGCAGAGATATGAGCGGGAGCCCCTCCTACAATGAGCAGTTCTTC
CATSRDMSGSPSYNEQFF
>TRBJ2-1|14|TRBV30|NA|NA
TGTGCCTGGAGACATACTAGTGCCTACAATGAGCAGTTCTTC
CAWRHTSAYNEQFF
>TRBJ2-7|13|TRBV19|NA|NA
TGTGCCAGTAGTATTGTTTCAGGGGACGAGCAGTACTTC
CASSIVSGDEQYF
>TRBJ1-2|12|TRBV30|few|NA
TGTGCCTGGAGTGCACAGGGCTATGGCTACACCTTC
CAWSAQGYGYTF
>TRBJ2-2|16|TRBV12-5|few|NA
TGTGCTAGTGGTTTGGTACTGGGACAAAACACCGGGGAGCTGTTTTTT
CASGLVLGQNTGELFF
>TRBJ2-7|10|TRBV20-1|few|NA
TGCAGTGCCGGACAGTACGAGCAGTACTTC
CSAGQYEQYF
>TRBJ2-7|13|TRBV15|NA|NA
TGTGCCACCAGTCCCAGGGGCGCCTACGAGCAGTACTTC
CATSPRGAYEQYF
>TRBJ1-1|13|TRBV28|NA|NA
TGTGCCAGCACCCTTAGTGGGAACACTGAAGCTTTCTTT
CASTLSGNTEAFF
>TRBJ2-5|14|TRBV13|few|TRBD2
TGTGCCAGCAGCCCACCCGGGACTAGCGGGGGGGCGCACTTC
CASSPPGTSGGAHF
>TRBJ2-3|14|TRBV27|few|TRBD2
TGTGCCAGCAGTTTTGGGGGAGGGACAGATACGCAGTATTTT
CASSFGGGTDTQYF
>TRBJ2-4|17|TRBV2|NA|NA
TGTGCCAGCAGCCCCCAGCTGACAAACCTAGCCAAAAACATTCAGTACTTC
CASSPQLTNLAKNIQYF
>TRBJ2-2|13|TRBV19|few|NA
TGTGCCAGTAGTCTCCTAGTAACCGGGGAGCTGTTTTTT
CASSLLVTGELFF
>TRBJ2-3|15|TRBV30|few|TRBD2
TGTGCCTGGAGTCCCCTAGCGGGCCGAACAGATACGCAGTATTTT
CAWSPLAGRTDTQYF
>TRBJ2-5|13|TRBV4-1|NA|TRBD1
TGCGCCAGCAGCCAAACAGGGGTGTCGGAGCAGTACTTC
CASSQTGVSEQYF
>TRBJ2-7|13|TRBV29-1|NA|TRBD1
TGCAGCGTTGAAGGACAGGGGGCGCGCGGGCAGTACTTC
CSVEGQGARGQYF
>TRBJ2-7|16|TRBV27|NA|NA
TGTGCCAGCAGCCCCCTGTCGGGACTGCCCTCCTACGAGCAGTACTTC
CASSPLSGLPSYEQYF
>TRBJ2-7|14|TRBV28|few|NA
TGTGCCACCACCAAACAGGACAGATACTACGAGCAGTACTTC
CATTKQDRYYEQYF
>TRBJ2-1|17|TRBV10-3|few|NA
TGTGCCATCAGGCCTTCCCCGCTTGACAGCAAGGGCAATGAGCAGTTCTTC
CAIRPSPLDSKGNEQFF
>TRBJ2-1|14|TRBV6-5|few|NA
TGTGCCAGCAGCCTTCAACAGGGAGGGGATGAGCAGTTCTTC
CASSLQQGGDEQFF
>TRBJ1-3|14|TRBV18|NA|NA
TGTGCCAGCTCACCGAGAGGTACTGGAAACACCATATATTTT
CASSPRGTGNTIYF
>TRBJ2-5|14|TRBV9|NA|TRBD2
TGTGCCAGCAGCGGGGGACTAGCGGGAGAGACCCAGTACTTC
CASSGGLAGETQYF
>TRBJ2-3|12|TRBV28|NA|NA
TGTGCCAGCGACAGCAGCACAGATACGCAGTATTTT
CASDSSTDTQYF
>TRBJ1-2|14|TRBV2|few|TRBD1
TGTGCCAGCAGGGCGAGGGACAGCCTCTATGGCTACACCTTC
CASRARDSLYGYTF
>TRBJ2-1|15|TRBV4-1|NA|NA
TGCGCCAGCAGCCAAGCGGCTCGGGGTTTCAATGAGCAGTTCTTC
CASSQAARGFNEQFF
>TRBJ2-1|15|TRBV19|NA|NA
TGTGCCAGTAGTATTGGACTAACAACCTACAATGAGCAGTTCTTC
CASSIGLTTYNEQFF
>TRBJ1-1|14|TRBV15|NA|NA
TGTGCCACCAGCAGAAATTTAGCAGCCACTGAAGCTTTCTTT
CATSRNLAATEAFF
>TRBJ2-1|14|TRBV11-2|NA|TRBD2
TGTGCCAGCAGACAGGGGACTAGCGGGAATGAGCAGTTCTTC
CASRQGTSGNEQFF
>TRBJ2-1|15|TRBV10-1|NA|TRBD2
TGCGCCAGCAGTGAGTCCCTAGCGGGAAACTATGAGCAGTTCTTC
CASSESLAGNYEQFF
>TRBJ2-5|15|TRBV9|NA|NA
TGTGCCAGCAGCGTAGCATGGGGGCGACAAGAGACCCAGTACTTC
CASSVAWGRQETQYF
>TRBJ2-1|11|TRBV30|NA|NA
TGTGCCTCGCTACTGTACAATGAGCAGTTCTTC
CASLLYNEQFF